This entry concerns a single T cell receptor beta chain. The antigen remains unidentified. The record originates from a study of breast tumors, draining lymph nodes, adjacent tissues. Regarding the study as a whole: Findings are consistent with lymph node origin and intratumoral expansion of most tumor T cells. Tumor TCR diversity was below lymph nodes but above nontumor tissue.

Germline V gene lookup returns CDR1 KGHDR and CDR2 SFDVKD. CDR3 length: 14 amino acids. TCRdb analysed the multiplex PCR reads with MiXCR anew, one entry per CDR3 protein. The sample yields about 31,000 distinct CDR3 sequences, 60% to 80% seen once. The sequenced sample was breast tumor tissue. J is TRBJ2-3 and V is TRBV24-1; possible D gene TRBD1, 5 bases. TRBJ2-7 explains the end of the DNA better; the J call may be wrong. The receptor was isolated from a female donor with breast cancer. Some clones in this sample may be carry-over from other donors' samples. CDR3 in amino acids: CATSQGQGSYEQYF. The CDR3 nucleotides are TGTGCCACCAGTCAAGGGCAGGGTTCCTACGAGCAGTACTTC.